This entry is about one T cell receptor beta chain. This entry is derived from a study of cytotoxic CD8 clonotypes in ibrutinib-treated CLL. Germline V gene lookup returns CDR1 DFQATT and CDR2 SNEGSKA (reference sequence). The CDR3 is 11 residues long. V was trimmed by 5 bases and J by 13 bases, leaving 14 bases between them. Data came from immunoSEQ multiplex PCR; TCRdb stores just in-frame clones and leaves some out. The sample has some 200,000 clones; roughly 77% are singletons. The sequencing used PBMCs, collected after 12 months of ibrutinib treatment. The TCR comes from a human donor with chronic lymphocytic leukemia. The chain has TRBV20-1 and TRBJ2-2, with D possibly called TRBD1 or TRBD2 (6 bases each). The DNA of the CDR3 is TGCAGTGCTGGGACACCCGGGAGGCTGTTTTTT. Translation gives CSAGTPGRLFF.